This T cell receptor beta chain derives from a study of beta chain features in type 1 diabetes (dated by TCRdb to the late 2010s). With regard to the full study: Mean age, gender distribution, total cell number and subset yield did not differ between patients and healthy donors. A total of 85 million to 140 million sorted cells were examined across all samples, and the number of cells per subset was strongly correlated with RNA yield. Regulatory and stem cell-like memory subsets were obtained from only 8 patients and roughly eight healthy donors, while naive and central memory subsets were obtained from all 28 donors. The study compared the TCRB repertoires of sorted circulating CD4+ T cell subsets in recently diagnosed type 1 diabetes patients with those in matched healthy donors. Findings and caveats that apply to the study as a whole: Type 1 diabetes patients showed a moderate but significant shortening of TCRB CDR3 length in all four CD4+ subsets. Because cDNA was sequenced instead of genomic DNA, activated cells with high expression could be over-represented, although the groups did not differ in activation or CD3 levels. The naive, central memory and regulatory TCRB repertoires appeared to resemble one another more closely among patients than among healthy donors. PCR might favor shorter templates, but patient and control samples were amplified and corrected together, so any skew would affect both groups equally. HLA sub-analyses involved small numbers of individuals, so any influence of HLA type on TCRB rearrangement remained unresolved. Patients with type 1 diabetes made fewer insertions and deleted more nucleotides at VDJ recombination sites, implying thymic rearrangement abnormalities.

This clone has only a few counts. Its antigen has not been determined. The record has no base qualities; no much larger clone is one base away. The germline V gene yields MDHEN for CDR1 and SYDVKM for CDR2. The CDR3 goes from the cysteine to the phenylalanine over 16 residues. CDR3 DNA only is kept here, 48 bases in frame from base 1. The germline V end is reduced by 6 bases and the J end by 2 bases; junction bases left unmatched: 8. A single peripheral blood draw of around 120 mL on average was collected from each donor into heparinised tubes. A BD FACSAria II and a panel including CD45RO, CCR7, CD25, CD127, CD95 and CD27 were used to sort naive, central memory, regulatory and stem cell-like memory CD4+ T cells. All sorted populations exceeded 98% purity. PBMCs were isolated immediately by Lymphoprep density gradient centrifugation and stained directly without culture. Samples were stained and sorted in pairs, with one healthy donor and one patient per experiment, so that batch effects were minimized.

The entire amount of isolated RNA was reverse transcribed using the High Capacity cDNA Reverse Transcription Kit, so the sequenced TCRB transcripts were expressed ones. Deep immunoSEQ sequencing was applied to naive, central memory and regulatory T cell samples, giving an average of roughly 3.6 million total reads per sample. Sorted cells were lysed in RLT buffer, and RNA was extracted using DNase-treated RNeasy Micro or Mini kits according to cell number. Each cell subset was processed separately to prevent cross-contamination, with patient and healthy donor samples processed together. TCRB sequences were amplified from cDNA with the immunoSEQ multiplex PCR, producing 87-bp fragments spanning the CDR3 region. Sequencing of the amplicons was done on the Illumina HiSeq platform. The authors' pipeline ran thus. PCR bias was corrected computationally using synthetic template baselines, and reads within Hamming distance 2 were collapsed, with unmergeable singletons discarded. Reads were aligned against IMGT so that V, D and J genes, CDR3 length and insertions or deletions at six rearrangement sites could be assigned. Within each subset, clonotype counts were normalized to sorted cell number, and only after that were true diversity and Gini coefficients computed with the tcR R package. The overlap coefficient, calculated on TCRB nucleotide sequences, was used to measure repertoire sharing. Out-of-frame TCRB sequences from naive cells were analyzed to stand in for the pre-selection repertoire. The source is immuneACCESS, and TCRdb retained only in-frame sequences with V and J called. Part of the clones is not carried over; for the studies checked, unresolved V genes explain less than half of this, and the remainder is unexplained. The V and J calls and clone size come from that table; D and trimming were worked out from the DNA. Counted in this sample were hundreds of thousands of clones; around an eighth of them appeared once. The ten most abundant clones make up 0.035% to 0.045% of the sample.

Recombination connected TRBV28 to TRBJ2-2; 8 bases in between match TRBD1. The receptor was isolated from a man younger than 35 with type 1 diabetes. Sample: naive CD4+ T cells from blood. The cell subset or site label for this specimen denotes: true naive CD4+ T cells. The DNA sequence is given as TGTGCCAGCAGCGCCCACGGACAGGGTAACACCGGGGAGCTGTTTTTT. Its translation is CASSAHGQGNTGELFF.